This T cell receptor (beta chain) was captured in a study of cytomegalovirus exposure and HLA in healthy donors. This clone was counted only a few times. Its cognate antigen is unknown. Measured with immunoSEQ multiplex PCR; TCRdb has only the in-frame clones, and not every one. The sample lists roughly 150,000 clones; around 86% were seen once. Findings and caveats of the study: Reportedly, diagnosis of cytomegalovirus status by the classifier showed high specificity and sensitivity. It was approximately 170 TCR beta chains that were listed as cytomegalovirus-associated. Most sequenced TCRs were rare (though some public TCRs occurred in many donors). One later analysis, an examination of the roughly 130 validation repertoires, found that first-cohort TCR clusters tended to co-occur in them.

The sequence came from a man aged 18 to 30 in good health and CMV-seropositive. Sequenced: PBMCs.

Written as DNA, the CDR3 is TGTGCCTGGAGCAACCGGGGGGCCTCCATGGAAGCTTTCTTT. Translating it yields CAWSNRGASMEAFF. V gene TRBV30 combines with J gene TRBJ1-1; the D gene is possibly TRBD1 (6 bases). The germline V and J ends were trimmed by 3 bases and 8 bases, with 19 bases remaining between them. CDR3 size: 14 residues. The germline gives CDR1 GTSNPN, CDR2 SVGIG (reference sequence).